A single sample gave rise to the 23 T cell receptor beta chains below, sequenced in a study of control samples from healthy donors and cancer patients. Measured with immunoSEQ multiplex PCR; TCRdb has only the in-frame clones, and not every one. This table holds fewer than 95,000 clones, approximately 81% found once. The sample comprised blood. The receptor set was obtained from a woman aged 40 to 50 in good health.

This clone was seen a single time. The V gene is TRBV5-1, the J gene TRBJ1-1; possibly TRBD1 for D (5 bases). This CDR3 comprises 13 residues. Germline lookup yields CDR1 SGHRS and CDR2 YFSETQ. Between the trimmed V and J ends, which lost 3 bases and 4 bases, there was a span of 10 bases. CDR3 amino acids: CASSSQRGTEAFF. The CDR3 nucleotides read TGCGCCAGCAGCTCACAAAGGGGCACTGAAGCTTTCTTT.

The genes are TRBV5-1 and TRBJ1-1; 9 nucleotides match TRBD1. The ends lost 5 bases at V and 2 bases at J; junction bases unmatched: 4. The CDR3 has 14 amino acids. The germline CDR1 and CDR2 sequences are SGHRS and YFSETQ. Here the CDR3 reads CASRRDRANTEAFF. The CDR3 nucleotides are TGCGCCAGCAGACGGGACAGGGCAAACACTGAAGCTTTCTTT.

This clone was found a few times. V usage is TRBV4-2 and J usage is TRBJ1-1, with no clear D. Germline V gene lookup returns CDR1 LGHNA and CDR2 YNFKEQ. The CDR3 is made up of 17 amino acids. V gave up 0 bases and J gave up 4 bases, with 18 bases separating them. In nucleotides, the CDR3 is TGTGCCAGCAGCCAAGATCAGGACCGTGGATGGGGCACTGAAGCTTTCTTT. Amino acid sequence: CASSQDQDRGWGTEAFF.

The V and J genes are TRBV6-2 or TRBV6-3 and TRBJ2-3; no clear D gene. The germline gives CDR1 MNHEY, CDR2 SVGEGT. CDR3 size: 11 residues. Trimming took off 2 bases at V and 7 bases at J, with 4 bases between the two ends. CDR3 in DNA: TGTGCCAGCAGTTACAGGAATACGCAGTATTTT. This sequence encodes CASSYRNTQYF.

The gene calls are TRBV14 and TRBJ2-3; 9 positions agree with TRBD1. The CDR3 covers 16 residues. The V and J ends lost 2 bases and 8 bases, in that order; junction bases with no gene match: 11. CDR1 SGHDN and CDR2 FVKESK come from the germline V gene. The CDR3: CASSQIPGQGSGTQYF. CDR3 bases: TGTGCCAGCAGCCAAATACCGGGACAGGGTTCGGGTACGCAGTATTTT.

The V gene is TRBV7-3, the J gene TRBJ2-2; 11 nucleotides agree with TRBD2. This CDR3 region has 15 residues. From germline, CDR1 is SGHTA and CDR2 FQGTGA. Trimming removed 6 bases from V and 5 bases from J; junction bases left unmatched: 5. CDR3 loop: CASRLAGGETGELFF. CDR3 coding DNA: TGTGCCAGCAGGCTAGCGGGGGGTGAAACCGGGGAGCTGTTTTTT.

About this clone: At one end, the junction sequence differs from germline, possibly due to a read error. V is TRBV29-1 and J is TRBJ1-2; the D gene is possibly TRBD1 (5 bases). The CDR3 extends over 17 amino acids. Germline-derived CDR1 and CDR2 are SQVTM and ANQGSEA. CDR3 sequence: CSAEVPVGERGLYGYTF. The CDR3 DNA reads TGCAGCGCTGAAGTCCCCGTGGGGGAAAGGGGACTCTATGGCTACACCTTC.

CDR3 in amino acids: CAWSGVHGNEQFF. DNA for the CDR3: TGTGCCTGGAGCGGGGTCCACGGCAATGAGCAGTTCTTC. This sequence joins TRBV30 and TRBJ2-1; possible D gene TRBD2, 5 bases. V shed 3 bases and J shed 6 bases, with 12 bases lying between them. The CDR3 is 13 residues long. Germline loops: CDR1 GTSNPN, CDR2 SVGIG (reference sequence).

The chain employs TRBV5-6 and TRBJ1-1; a weak D match, TRBD1 (5 bases). Germline loops: CDR1 SGHDT, CDR2 YYEEEE. The length of the CDR3 is 12 residues. V lost 6 bases to trimming and J lost 4 bases, with 10 bases between them. In DNA, the CDR3 is TGTGCCAGCACCGCGGGGGGCACTGAAGCTTTCTTT. Translating gives CASTAGGTEAFF.

The V call is TRBV29-1, the J call TRBJ2-7; 9 bases match TRBD1. This CDR3 is 14 amino acids long. CDR1 is SQVTM, CDR2 ANQGSEA, per germline. Losses at the gene ends were 6 bases for V and 2 bases for J; bases not matched to a gene: 8. This CDR3 reads CSVQPGQGAYEQYF. CDR3 nucleotides: TGCAGCGTCCAACCGGGACAGGGTGCCTACGAGCAGTACTTC.

J is TRBJ2-3 and V is TRBV30; 13 bases map to TRBD2. Germline values: CDR1 GTSNPN, CDR2 SVGIG (reference sequence). This CDR3 is built from 15 residues. The J segment lost 2 bases and the V segment lost 8 bases, leaving 7 bases of the junction unmatched. CDR3 nucleotides: TGTGCCCTAACTAGCGGGGGGGCCTACACAGATACGCAGTATTTT. Encoded protein: CALTSGGAYTDTQYF.

The chain carries TRBV6-5 and TRBJ2-7; D is undetermined. Trimming took off 7 bases at V and 6 bases at J, with 13 bases between the two ends. The germline V gene has CDR1 MNHEY and CDR2 SVGAGI. This CDR3 is 12 amino acids long. The DNA for the CDR3 is TGTGCCAGCATGCGAGAAACGGGCGAGCAGTACTTC. As protein: CASMRETGEQYF.

As concerns this clone: Other DNA sequences within the sample encode an identical CDR3. J is TRBJ1-3 and V is TRBV3-1 (or the pseudogene TRBV3-2); D is possibly TRBD1 (6 bases). Trimming removed 3 bases at V and 3 bases at J, with 9 bases between. The CDR3 is made up of 14 amino acids. CDR1 is LGHDT, CDR2 YNNKEL, per germline (reference sequence). CDR3: CASSQGAGGNTIYF. The CDR3, as DNA: TGTGCCAGCAGCCAGGGGGCAGGTGGAAACACCATATATTTT.

The chain employs TRBV12-5 and TRBJ2-3, with no clear D. CDR3 length equals 14 residues. Germline values: CDR1 LGHNT, CDR2 FRNRAP. The germline V and J ends were trimmed by 6 bases and 0 bases, with 10 bases remaining between them. The CDR3 bases are TGTGCTAGTGGCCCGGCCCAAAGCACAGATACGCAGTATTTT. Translation: CASGPAQSTDTQYF. Using reference TRBV12-5 and TRBJ2-3 for the parts outside the CDR3, the full variable domain is DARVTQTPRHKVTEMGQEVTMRCQPILGHNTVFWYRQTMMQGLELLAYFRNRAPLDDSGMPKDRFSAEMPDATLATLKIQPSEPRDSAVYFCASGPAQSTDTQYFGPGTRLTVL.

The chain couples TRBV7-8 to TRBJ1-1; no reliable D call. CDR1 SGHVS and CDR2 FQNEAQ come from the germline V gene. This CDR3 has 13 residues. V lost 2 bases and J 4 bases, leaving 8 bases between the germline ends. The DNA of the CDR3 is TGTGCCAGCAGCTTACCGTATGCCACTGAAGCTTTCTTT. Translation: CASSLPYATEAFF.

This sequence joins TRBV11-3 and TRBJ1-1; D remains ambiguous. Germline-derived CDR1 and CDR2 are SGHNT and YENEEA. The CDR3 is made up of 14 amino acids. V was clipped by 1 base and J by 5 bases, with 11 bases between them. CDR3 in amino acids: CASSLGHTGTEAFF. CDR3 in DNA: TGTGCCAGCAGCTTAGGACATACGGGTACTGAAGCTTTCTTT.

This clone was observed a few times. The rearrangement uses TRBV7-9 and TRBJ1-4; TRBD1 agrees at 9 bases. The CDR3 has 14 amino acids. Germline CDR1 is SEHNR and CDR2 is FQNEAQ (reference sequence). V lost 5 bases and J lost 8; bases outside the gene matches: 6. The CDR3, as DNA: TGTGCCAGCAGCGAGATCGGGACAGGGGAAAAACTGTTTTTT. This translates into CASSEIGTGEKLFF. Filled out from reference TRBV7-9 and TRBJ1-4, the complete variable domain reads DTGVSQNPRHKITKRGQNVTFRCDPISEHNRLYWYRQTLGQGPEFLTYFQNEAQLEKSRLLSDRFSAERPKGSFSTLEIQRTEQGDSAMYLCASSEIGTGEKLFFGSGTQLSVL.

The rearrangement joins TRBV19 to TRBJ1-4; 8 nucleotides align to TRBD1. J gave up 6 bases and V 3 bases, and 3 bases lay outside the gene matches. The CDR3 extends over 14 amino acids. From germline, CDR1 is LNHDA and CDR2 SQIVND (reference sequence). The CDR3 DNA reads as TGTGCCAGTAGTATCGGACAGGGACATGAAAAACTGTTTTTT. Amino acid sequence: CASSIGQGHEKLFF.

The chain couples TRBV5-1 to TRBJ1-1; D call uncertain. Trimming removed 2 bases from V and 1 base from J, with 9 bases in between. The CDR3 covers 14 residues. CDR1 is SGHRS and CDR2 is YFSETQ in the germline V gene. CDR3 DNA: TGCGCCAGCAGCTTAGGACCCTCGAACACTGAAGCTTTCTTT. Protein sequence: CASSLGPSNTEAFF.

The J gene is TRBJ2-2, the V gene TRBV7-8, with no clear D. V was cut by 2 bases and J by 4 bases, with 11 bases left in between. This CDR3 region has 15 residues. The germline CDR1 and CDR2 sequences are SGHVS and FQNEAQ. The CDR3 loop reads CASSLRQVLTGELFF. The CDR3 coding sequence is TGTGCCAGCAGCTTAAGGCAGGTTCTCACCGGGGAGCTGTTTTTT. Based on the CDR3 plus reference TRBV7-8 and TRBJ2-2, the full variable domain is GAGVSQSPRYKVAKRGQDVALRCDPISGHVSLFWYQQALGQGPEFLTYFQNEAQLDKSGLPSDRFFAERPEGSVSTLKIQRTQQEDSAVYLCASSLRQVLTGELFFGEGSRLTVL.

This rearrangement joins TRBV6-2 or TRBV6-3 to TRBJ2-5; 8 nucleotides agree with TRBD1. Unmatched junction bases numbered 9, after V lost 4 bases and J lost 5 bases. The CDR3 is made up of 15 amino acids. Germline CDR1 reads MNHEY; CDR2 reads SVGEGT. CDR3 sequence (DNA): TGTGCCAGCAGTTCTCATGGGACAGGCCAGGAGACCCAGTACTTC. Translating it yields CASSSHGTGQETQYF.

V and J are TRBV7-2 and TRBJ1-2; D unresolved. Per the germline V gene, CDR1 is SGHTA and CDR2 is FQGNSA. Trimming cost V 1 base and J 7 bases, with 10 bases left between them. There are 13 residues in the CDR3. CDR3 loop: CASSLGRGSGYTF. Written as DNA, the CDR3 is TGTGCCAGCAGCTTAGGGAGAGGGAGTGGCTACACCTTC.

The V and J genes are TRBV19 and TRBJ1-1, with TRBD1 identical over 7 bases. The germline V gene encodes CDR1 LNHDA and CDR2 SQIVND (reference sequence). With 9 bases clipped from V and 5 bases from J, the junction kept 9 bases outside the gene matches. The CDR3 extends over 13 amino acids. CDR3 in amino acids: CASTTGVGTEAFF. CDR3 nucleotide sequence: TGTGCCAGCACCACAGGGGTAGGAACTGAAGCTTTCTTT.